Here is one T cell receptor beta chain with its context. This clonotype has just a few counts. No cognate antigen has been identified for it. Per-base quality was not reported, and no clone a single base away is much larger than it. Per the germline V gene (reference sequence), DFQATT is the CDR1 and SNEGSKA is the CDR2. V is clipped by 6 bases and J by 0 bases, and the sequence between their germline boundaries is 12 bases long. The CDR3 numbers 14 residues from cysteine through phenylalanine. Of the read, only the CDR3 DNA is kept; its 42 bases are in frame from base 1. The data derive from a study of T-cell memory formation after mild COVID-19 (dated by TCRdb to about 2021). With respect to the entire study: TCR sequence clusters from the two donors were found to be largely donor specific. In a couple of donors, T-cell clones that expanded and contracted after mild COVID-19 were followed by sequencing TCRalpha and TCRbeta repertoires longitudinally. The cohort comprised two young, previously healthy adult volunteers, one female and one male.

The data were produced on an Illumina NovaSeq 6000. cDNA libraries for TCRalpha and TCRbeta were prepared by 5'RACE using constant-segment primers, with sample barcodes and unique molecular identifiers added. Trizol reagent was used to extract RNA from every sample. Amplification of the libraries took two PCR steps, and the second step added a second sample barcode plus Illumina TruSeq adapters. The libraries were sequenced on an Illumina NovaSeq using 2 x 150 bp paired-end reads. For the original study's pipeline: Demultiplexing of reads and collapsing into UMI-guided consensus sequences were performed with migec v1.2.7. Using mixcr v2.1.11, UMI consensuses were aligned to TRA and TRB V and J templates and then assembled into clonotypes. Expanded or contracted clonotypes were those called significant by both edgeR and NoisET, with noise models trained on biological replicates. For edgeR calls, the cutoffs were a false discovery rate-adjusted p below 0.01 and a log2 fold-change threshold of 1. As an exploratory analysis of dynamics, PCA with hierarchical clustering was applied to max-normalized trajectories of the 1000 most abundant clonotypes. Separately sequenced CD4+ and CD8+ repertoires were used to assign a CD4 or CD8 phenotype to each responding clone. The public reads were reprocessed in TCRdb via fastp at Q25 and MiXCR, keeping in-frame beta chains. Records with the same CDR3 protein are collapsed into one entry carrying the most frequent genes and DNA. The V and J calls, along with clone size, are taken from TCRdb and not from the paper's own processing. This sample has approximately 260,000 distinct CDR3 sequences in its table, and roughly 18% of those were observed once. The top ten clonotypes cover more than 20% of the sample.

PBMCs were isolated by Ficoll-Paque density gradient centrifugation. Here is what the overall study found, with its caveats: From day 15 to 85, contracting clones showed balanced CD4/CD8 phenotypes, whereas a second wave of clones that expanded from day 15 to 37 leaned towards CD4+. Contracting CD4+ clones turned up mainly in the CM and EM memory subsets, whereas EMRA was where CD8+ clones were enriched. SARS-CoV-2 specificity of the second-wave clones peaking on day 37 was not confirmed. The study included only two mild cases, and larger cohorts that include severe cases with pre-infection samples were judged to be necessary. The detection of some responding clones in pre-infection memory suggests that pre-existing cross-reactive memory T cells joined the SARS-CoV-2 response.

This clonotype originated in a man aged 18 to 29 who had mild COVID-19 (a few samples of this study predate the infection). The sample titles of this study are shuffled in the database, so cell type and time point are left out; the donor was told from shared clones. The material sequenced was PBMCs or a T cell subset sorted from them (not recorded which). In this chain, TRBV20-1 is recombined with TRBJ2-4; the D segment might be TRBD1 or TRBD2, since each matches 5 bases. The bases read TGCAGTGCCGGGACGTTGCTAGCCAAAAACATTCAGTACTTC. Its protein is CSAGTLLAKNIQYF.